The 29 T cell receptor beta chains given below trace back to one sample, sequenced in a study of T cells in Graves' hyperthyroidism and ophthalmopathy. TCR beta CDR3 region amplification was performed from RNA transcripts. TCR CDR3 underwent first-round RT-PCR with the HTBI primer set. TCRdb called the multiplex PCR reads again in MiXCR, with one record for every CDR3 protein. The sample contains approximately 720,000 distinct CDR3 sequences, 15% to 20% of which appear only once. The sample consisted of blood. The receptors shown here come from a woman in her forties or fifties with Graves' hyperthyroidism that later progressed to Graves' ophthalmopathy.

This clonotype came up many times. This chain links TRBV12-3 or TRBV12-4 with TRBJ1-2; 7 nucleotides agree with TRBD1. There are 17 residues in the CDR3. V lost 0 bases to trimming and J lost 4 bases; unmatched junction nucleotides: 11. The CDR3 spells CASSLAHRTGGAYGYTF. The CDR3 DNA is TGTGCCAGCAGTTTAGCCCACCGGACAGGAGGGGCCTATGGCTACACCTTC.

The rearrangement uses TRBV11-2 and TRBJ2-2, with TRBD2 matching over 10 bases. Germline lookup yields CDR1 SGHAT and CDR2 FQNNGV. V trimming: 4 bases; J trimming: 9 bases; junction bases outside the gene matches: 5. The CDR3 length is 14 residues. The DNA for the CDR3 is TGTGCCAGCAGCTCAAGCGGGGGGGCCCGGGAGCTGTTTTTT. Translated, it gives CASSSSGGARELFF.

This clonotype was seen ten or more times. The chain recombines TRBV7-9 with TRBJ1-4; D possibly corresponds to TRBD1 (6 bases). The V gene lost 4 bases and the J gene lost 8 bases, with 11 bases spanning the gap. Germline V gene data show CDR1 as SEHNR and CDR2 as FQNEAQ (reference sequence). The CDR3 consists of 13 residues. The CDR3 bases are TGTGCCAGCAGCTGGACAGAGCCAGAAAAACTGTTTTTT. It yields the protein CASSWTEPEKLFF.

The sample holds a few counts of this clonotype. This chain connects TRBV6-1 to TRBJ2-3, with 7 bases aligning to TRBD2. The germline gives CDR1 MNHNS, CDR2 SASEGT. The junction had 6 bases not matched to a gene; V was cut back by 7 bases and J by 2 bases. The CDR3 spans 14 residues. CDR3: CASTERGYTDTQYF. In nucleotides, the CDR3 is TGTGCCAGCACCGAGCGGGGCTACACAGATACGCAGTATTTT.

This clonotype was observed many times. CDR3 in DNA: TGTGCCACCAGGGCAAGCTCGAGGGGCTACACCTTC. Translating it yields CATRASSRGYTF. The chain carries TRBV18 and TRBJ1-2, with D perhaps matching TRBD1 (5 bases). Between the trimmed V and J ends, which lost 10 bases and 8 bases, there was a span of 17 bases. The length of the CDR3 is 12 residues. Germline V CDR1 and CDR2: KGHSH, LQKENI.

The CDR3: CASSKAGLNEKLFF. As DNA, the CDR3 is TGTGCCAGCAGTAAGGCAGGGCTTAATGAAAAACTGTTTTTT. The rearrangement uses TRBV5-5 and TRBJ1-4, with D maybe TRBD1 (5 bases). The V end was cut by 5 bases, the J end by 4 bases, with 12 bases between. The CDR3 runs to 14 residues. Germline assignment: CDR1 SGHKS and CDR2 YYEKEE (reference sequence).

On this clonotype: A much more abundant neighbour one base away suggests this may be a read error. The gene calls are TRBV5-1 and TRBJ2-1; D is unclear. Germline CDR1 reads SGHRS; CDR2 reads YFSETQ. The CDR3 has 16 residues. The CDR3 DNA is TGCGCCAGCAGCTCGCAAGGTGAGAGCTCCTACAATGAGCTGTTCTTC. As protein: CASSSQGESSYNELFF.

This chain joins TRBV6-1 and TRBJ2-5; D may correspond to TRBD1 or TRBD2 (5 bases each). CDR1 is MNHNS and CDR2 is SASEGT in the germline V gene. The CDR3 covers 13 residues. Trimming took off 6 bases at V and 5 bases at J, with 13 bases between the two ends. The CDR3 DNA reads TGTGCCAGCAGGAAGGGCGAGGGGGAGACCCAGTACTTC. Its translation: CASRKGEGETQYF.

This chain uses TRBV4-1 with TRBJ1-1; no definite D call. Looked up from germline, CDR1 is MGHRA and CDR2 is YSYEKL. This CDR3 has 16 residues. Trimming took 1 base from V and 0 from J, leaving 12 bases between them. CDR3 sequence (DNA): TGCGCCAGCAGCCAAGGTTGGGCACTGATGAACACTGAAGCTTTCTTT. It specifies CASSQGWALMNTEAFF.

To note about this clonotype: A much larger clone differs by one base, so this may be a read error. The chain uses TRBV5-1 and TRBJ2-2, with D unclear. This CDR3 comprises 15 residues. Looked up from germline, CDR1 is SGHRS and CDR2 is YFSETQ. CDR3 loop: CASGLEQMDNGELFF. In nucleotides, the CDR3 is TGCGCCAGCGGCTTGGAACAGATGGATAACGGGGAGCTGTTTTTT.

In this sample, this clonotype turned up many times. This chain connects TRBV9 to TRBJ1-1; tentative D call: TRBD1 (5 bases). V lost 2 bases to trimming and J lost 0 bases, with 14 bases between them. From germline, CDR1 is SGDLS and CDR2 YYNGEE. The CDR3 has 16 residues. CDR3 bases: TGTGCCAGCAGCGTTTCCTCTAGGGACTTGAACACTGAAGCTTTCTTT. Its translation: CASSVSSRDLNTEAFF.

V gene TRBV3-1 combines with J gene TRBJ1-6; the D is unclear. Germline V gene sequence: CDR1 LGHDT, CDR2 YNNKEL (reference sequence). V lost 3 bases, J lost 9 bases, and 6 bases lay in between. The CDR3 contains 12 residues. CDR3 sequence reads: CASSQGTSPLHF. In nucleotides, the CDR3 is TGTGCCAGCAGCCAGGGAACTTCACCCCTCCACTTT.

This clonotype was counted a few times. The chain has TRBV29-1 and TRBJ1-1; weak D call: TRBD1 (5 bases). V lost 6 bases to trimming and J lost 0 bases, with 11 bases between them. The CDR3 contains 13 residues. Germline-derived CDR1 and CDR2 are SQVTM and ANQGSEA. The CDR3 is CSVQQAMNTEAFF. The DNA of the CDR3 is TGCAGCGTCCAACAGGCTATGAACACTGAAGCTTTCTTT.

In the case of this clonotype: A read error is possible here, since a much larger clone lies one base away. This chain links TRBV11-3 with TRBJ2-1; 8 bases match TRBD2. Germline-derived CDR1 and CDR2 are SGHNT and YENEEA. There are 15 residues in the CDR3. V was pared by 5 bases and J by 9 bases, with 12 bases of the junction left unmatched. CDR3 in DNA: TGTGCCAGCAGCCCCGGGAGAGCGGGGGTTCGTGAGCAGTTCTTC. Translation gives CASSPGRAGVREQFF.

At least ten counts were recorded for this clonotype. The V and J genes are TRBV7-3 and TRBJ2-1, with 8 positions matching TRBD1. The CDR3 covers 15 residues. The germline gives CDR1 SGHTA, CDR2 FQGTGA. Trimming cost V 9 bases and J 3 bases; bases outside gene matches: 10. CDR3 nucleotide sequence: TGTGCCAGTCTTTCCAGGACAGGGAACTACAATGAGCAGTTCTTC. Residues: CASLSRTGNYNEQFF.

The V gene is TRBV15, the J gene TRBJ2-6; 8 nucleotides agree with TRBD1. The CDR3 consists of 18 residues. V lost 6 bases to trimming and J lost 1 base; unmatched junction nucleotides: 11. CDR1 and CDR2 from the germline V gene are LNHNV and YYDKDF (reference sequence). The CDR3 bases are TGTGCCACCAGTCGCCGAACAGGGGGTTTATCTGGGGCCAACGTCCTGACTTTC. Residues: CATSRRTGGLSGANVLTF.

This clonotype was observed a handful of times. CDR3: CASSSPFESGANVLTF. In DNA form, the CDR3 reads TGTGCCAGCAGTTCCCCCTTTGAGTCGGGGGCCAACGTCCTGACTTTC. The V and J genes are TRBV27 and TRBJ2-6; D gene unclear. V was clipped by 4 bases and J by 4 bases, with 14 bases between them. The CDR3 is 16 residues long. CDR1 is MNHEY and CDR2 is SMNVEV in the germline V gene (reference sequence).

This clonotype was seen ten or more times. The V gene is TRBV12-3 or TRBV12-4, the J gene TRBJ2-3, with D hard to call. V was cut by 6 bases and J by 4 bases, with 17 bases left in between. The CDR3 runs 15 residues. Here the CDR3 DNA reads TGTGCCAGCAGCCGACGACCGCGCTTGGCAGATACGCAGTATTTT. Translating it yields CASSRRPRLADTQYF.

This clonotype has a count of ten or more. The chain employs TRBV12-3 or TRBV12-4 and TRBJ2-1; D perhaps matches TRBD2 (6 bases). This CDR3 contains 15 residues. Trimming left V 6 bases short and J 3 bases short, with 15 bases between. In DNA, the CDR3 is TGTGCCAGCAGGGCGGGGTCCGGGGTCTACAATGAGCAGTTCTTC. Its protein product is CASRAGSGVYNEQFF.

This clonotype has a handful of counts. The J gene is TRBJ1-2, the V gene TRBV19; D unclear. Germline lookup yields CDR1 LNHDA and CDR2 SQIVND (reference sequence). CDR3 length: 13 amino acids. V dropped 5 bases and J dropped 8 bases, with 15 bases sitting between them. The CDR3 DNA reads TGTGCCAGTAGTTCCCTTGGGCCGGTCGGCTACACCTTC. This translates into CASSSLGPVGYTF.

The rearrangement uses TRBV28 and TRBJ1-2; 10 bases agree with TRBD1. CDR3 size: 18 residues. Germline CDR1 MDHEN, CDR2 SYDVKM. The ends lost 0 bases at V and 3 bases at J; junction bases unmatched: 10. The CDR3 nucleotides are TGTGCCAGCAGTTTATGGGCCGGGACAGGGGCTAACTACTATGGCTACACCTTC. This encodes CASSLWAGTGANYYGYTF.

The chain carries TRBV6-2 or TRBV6-3 and TRBJ2-3; possibly TRBD2 for D (5 bases). Germline V gives CDR1 MNHEY, CDR2 SVGEGT. This CDR3 has 14 residues. Trimming took off 5 bases at V and 0 bases at J, with 9 bases between the two ends. CDR3 residues: CASSNGDSTDTQYF. CDR3 sequence (DNA): TGTGCCAGCAGTAACGGGGATAGCACAGATACGCAGTATTTT.

In its sample, this clonotype was seen many times. The chain uses TRBV7-8 and TRBJ2-7; D might be TRBD2 (6 bases). Germline V CDR1 and CDR2: SGHVS, FQNEAQ. This CDR3 is built from 13 residues. Trimming shortened V by 3 bases and J by 5 bases, and 11 bases separated the two germline ends. The DNA for the CDR3 is TGTGCCAGCAGCTTGTTCGGAGGGAACGAGCAGTACTTC. Encoded protein: CASSLFGGNEQYF.

The chain couples TRBV19 to TRBJ1-1; no clear D. The CDR3 contains 13 residues. V lost 9 bases and J 0 bases, leaving 11 bases between the germline ends. Germline V lookup: CDR1 LNHDA, CDR2 SQIVND (reference sequence). CDR3 loop: CASRPAVNTEAFF. Here the CDR3 DNA reads TGTGCCAGCCGGCCCGCCGTGAACACTGAAGCTTTCTTT. The whole variable domain, remainder taken from reference TRBV19 and TRBJ1-1, is DGGITQSPKYLFRKEGQNVTLSCEQNLNHDAMYWYRQDPGQGLRLIYYSQIVNDFQKGDIAEGYSVSREKKESFPLTVTSAQKNPTAFYLCASRPAVNTEAFFGQGTRLTVV.

Remarks on this clonotype: One junction end does not reproduce the germline sequence, and a read error may be involved. CDR3 loop: CSASSGSRVPF. In DNA form, the CDR3 reads TGCAGTGCTAGTAGTGGGTCTCGGGTTCCCTTC. The chain combines TRBV20-1 with TRBJ1-2; D is ambiguous. Germline values: CDR1 DFQATT, CDR2 SNEGSKA (reference sequence). The CDR3 runs to 11 residues.

There are many counts of this clonotype. This CDR3 is CASSGKTGFGEKLFF. For the CDR3, the DNA is TGTGCCAGCAGCGGAAAGACAGGGTTCGGAGAAAAACTGTTTTTT. The chain employs TRBV7-8 and TRBJ1-4; 7 bases match TRBD1. Germline V gives CDR1 SGHVS, CDR2 FQNEAQ. This CDR3 comprises 15 residues. J lost 8 bases, V lost 5 bases, and 11 bases had no gene match.

This clonotype was seen many times. The rearrangement uses TRBV6-5 and TRBJ1-1; D is undetermined. CDR1 and CDR2 from the germline V gene are MNHEY and SVGAGI. The CDR3 extends over 14 amino acids. V was pared by 1 base and J by 1 base, with 7 bases between. The DNA for the CDR3 is TGTGCCAGCAGTTACTTCCGAGCGAACACTGAAGCTTTCTTT. Translating it yields CASSYFRANTEAFF.

This clonotype was counted a few times. The chain carries TRBV7-8 and TRBJ2-2, with 11 bases that match TRBD1. The CDR3 covers 16 residues. Germline CDR1 and CDR2: SGHVS and FQNEAQ. The trim removed 6 bases at V and 6 bases at J, leaving 9 bases unmatched. This CDR3 reads CASRPGTGGASGELFF. CDR3 in DNA: TGTGCCAGCAGGCCCGGGACAGGGGGAGCATCCGGGGAGCTGTTTTTT.

This clonotype was detected ten times or more. The V call is TRBV2, the J call TRBJ1-2; D remains ambiguous. The CDR3 has 14 residues. Germline lookup yields CDR1 SNHLY and CDR2 FYNNEI. Trimming left V 5 bases short and J 4 bases short, with 14 bases between. CDR3 DNA sequence: TGTGCCAGCAGTTCCCTGGACGGGATCTATGGCTACACCTTC. This sequence encodes CASSSLDGIYGYTF.